This section outlines one T cell receptor (beta chain) sequence together with its context. Its target is unknown. These data come from a study of type 1 and type 2 diabetes patients. In the study overall: Across the study, 18,976,912 paired-end reads were produced.

This CDR3 has 13 amino acids. Germline V gene lookup returns CDR1 MNHEY and CDR2 SVGAGI. Study observations and caveats: Type 2 diabetes and control samples shared highly correlated V and J usage, averaging around 0.97.

Amplification started from genomic DNA. Multiplex PCR with 30 forward and 13 reverse primers amplified the TCR beta CDR3. TCRdb redid the calling of the multiplex PCR reads with MiXCR, one entry per CDR3 protein. This table holds around 300,000 distinct CDR3 sequences, 47% found once. Input material: peripheral blood mononuclear cells (PBMCs). The V call is TRBV6-5, the J call TRBJ2-7; TRBD2 matches 9 bases. The end of the DNA is better explained by TRBJ2-1, so the J call may be wrong. The sequence derives from a man between 18 and 29 years old with type 2 diabetes. The CDR3 region is CASRRAGGNEQFF. The CDR3 bases are TGTGCCAGCCGGAGAGCGGGAGGTAATGAGCAGTTCTTC.